The rows below give T cell receptor beta chains drawn from one sample of a study of T cell responses to AZD1222 COVID-19 vaccine. Clones were sequenced by immunoSEQ multiplex PCR, and TCRdb holds only the in-frame ones, with some missing. The table has roughly 80,000 clones, about nine tenths seen once. The sequencing here drew on peripheral blood, taken 28 days after the second AZD1222 dose. These receptors were taken from an adult who received the AZD1222 COVID-19 vaccine. Both conserved end residues are part of each CDR3. A D gene is named only where the DNA matches it firmly. Size tells how often a clone was seen (once, few, many) or the class of an expanded clone, and some rows leave it out.

TRBJ2-3 | TRBV24-1 | once | NA | TGTGCCACCAGTAACCTTCGGGACAACACAGATACGCAGTATTTT | CATSNLRDNTDTQYF
TRBJ2-7 | TRBV2 | NA | NA | TGTGCCAGCAGGGCCGCTGGACTCTCGGGCGAGCAGTACTTC | CASRAAGLSGEQYF
TRBJ1-1 | TRBV6-5 | NA | NA | TGTGCCAGCAGAACGCATTTTGAAGCTTTCTTT | CASRTHFEAFF
TRBJ2-7 | TRBV5-6 | NA | TRBD1 | TGTGCCAGCAGGAGGACAGGGTACGTCTACGAGCAGTACTTC | CASRRTGYVYEQYF
TRBJ1-4 | TRBV7-9 | once | TRBD1 | TGTGCCAGCAGACCTACAGGGGTGGAAAAACTGTTTTTT | CASRPTGVEKLFF
TRBJ1-2 | TRBV2 | NA | NA | TGTGCCAGCAGGCTAGTAAGGGGCGGAGGGAATGGCTACACCTTC | CASRLVRGGGNGYTF
TRBJ1-4 | TRBV7-6 | NA | NA | TGTGCCAGCAGCTTTGGGGGGTATGAAAAACTGTTTTTT | CASSFGGYEKLFF
TRBJ2-3 | TRBV19 | NA | NA | TGTGCCAGTCAAATCAAGGGTCGTGCATTGACAGATACGCAGTATTTT | CASQIKGRALTDTQYF
TRBJ2-5 | TRBV24-1 | NA | NA | TGTGCCACCAGTGATTTGACACCGGGACGACAAGAGACCCAGTACTTC | CATSDLTPGRQETQYF
TRBJ2-2 | TRBV18 | few | NA | TGTGCCAGCTCACCAAGGTCGGGGTTGAACGGGGAGCTGTTTTTT | CASSPRSGLNGELFF